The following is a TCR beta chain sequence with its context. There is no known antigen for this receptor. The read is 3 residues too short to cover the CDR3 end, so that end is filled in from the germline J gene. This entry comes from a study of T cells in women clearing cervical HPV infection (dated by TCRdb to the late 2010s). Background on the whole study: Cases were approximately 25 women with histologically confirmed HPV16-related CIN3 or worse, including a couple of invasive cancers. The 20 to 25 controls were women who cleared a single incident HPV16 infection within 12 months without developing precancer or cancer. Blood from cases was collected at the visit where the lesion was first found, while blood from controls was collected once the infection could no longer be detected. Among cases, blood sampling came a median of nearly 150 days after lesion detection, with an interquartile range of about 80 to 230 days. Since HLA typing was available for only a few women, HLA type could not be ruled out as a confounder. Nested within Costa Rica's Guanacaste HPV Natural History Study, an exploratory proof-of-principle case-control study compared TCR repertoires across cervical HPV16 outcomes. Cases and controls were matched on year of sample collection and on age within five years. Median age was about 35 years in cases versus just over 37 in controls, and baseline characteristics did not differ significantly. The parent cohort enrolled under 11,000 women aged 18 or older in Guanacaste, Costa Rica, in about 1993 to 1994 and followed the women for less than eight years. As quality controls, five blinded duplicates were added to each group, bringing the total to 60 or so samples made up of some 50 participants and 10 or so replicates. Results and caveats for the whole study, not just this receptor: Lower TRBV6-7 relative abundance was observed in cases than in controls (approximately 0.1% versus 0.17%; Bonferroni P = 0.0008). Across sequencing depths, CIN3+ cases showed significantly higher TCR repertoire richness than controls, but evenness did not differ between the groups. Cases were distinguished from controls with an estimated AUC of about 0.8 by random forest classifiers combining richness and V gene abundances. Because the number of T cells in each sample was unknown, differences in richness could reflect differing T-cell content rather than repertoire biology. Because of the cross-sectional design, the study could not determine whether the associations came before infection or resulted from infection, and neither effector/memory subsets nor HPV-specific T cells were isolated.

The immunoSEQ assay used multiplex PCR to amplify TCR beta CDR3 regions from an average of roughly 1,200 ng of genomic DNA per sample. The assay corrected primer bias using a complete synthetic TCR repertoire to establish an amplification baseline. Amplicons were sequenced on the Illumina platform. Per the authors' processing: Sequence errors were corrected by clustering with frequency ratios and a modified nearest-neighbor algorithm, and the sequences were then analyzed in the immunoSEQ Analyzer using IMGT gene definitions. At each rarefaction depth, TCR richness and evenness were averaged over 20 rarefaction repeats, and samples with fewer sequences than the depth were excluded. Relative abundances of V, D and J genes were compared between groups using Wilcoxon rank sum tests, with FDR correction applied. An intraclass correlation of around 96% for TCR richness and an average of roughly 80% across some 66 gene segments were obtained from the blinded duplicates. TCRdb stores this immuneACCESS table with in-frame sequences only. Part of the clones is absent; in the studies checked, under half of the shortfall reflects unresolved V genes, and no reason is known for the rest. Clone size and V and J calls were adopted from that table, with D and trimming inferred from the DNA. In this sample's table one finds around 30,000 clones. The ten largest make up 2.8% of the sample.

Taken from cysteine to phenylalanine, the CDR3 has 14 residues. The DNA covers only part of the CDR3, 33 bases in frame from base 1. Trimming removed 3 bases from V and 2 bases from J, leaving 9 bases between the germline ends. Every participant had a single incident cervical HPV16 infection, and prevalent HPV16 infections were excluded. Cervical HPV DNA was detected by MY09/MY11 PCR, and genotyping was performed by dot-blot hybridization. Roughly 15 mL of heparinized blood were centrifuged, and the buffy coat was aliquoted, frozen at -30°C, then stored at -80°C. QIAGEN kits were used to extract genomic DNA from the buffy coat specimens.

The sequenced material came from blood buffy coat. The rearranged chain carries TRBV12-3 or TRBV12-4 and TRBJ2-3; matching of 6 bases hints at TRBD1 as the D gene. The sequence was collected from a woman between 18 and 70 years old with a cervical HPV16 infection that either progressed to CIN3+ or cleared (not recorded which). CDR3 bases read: TGTGCCAGCAGTTTCGGGACACTCACAGATACG. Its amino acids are CASSFGTLTDT. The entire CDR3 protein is CASSFGTLTDTQYF.